These 4 T cell receptor beta chains originate from one sample sequenced in a study of T cell changes during pregnancy in multiple sclerosis. Assay: immunoSEQ multiplex PCR; the TCRdb copy retains only in-frame clones and omits some. Of approximately 97,000 clones in the sample, about nine tenths were seen once. The sequencing used peripheral blood, collected after pregnancy. The receptors were gathered from a female donor in good health, enrolled as a control in a pregnancy study.

V and J are TRBV7-2 and TRBJ2-2, with 8 bases aligning to TRBD1. Germline V lookup: CDR1 SGHTA, CDR2 FQGNSA. The length of the CDR3 is 15 residues. V trimming: 7 bases; J trimming: 7 bases; junction bases outside the gene matches: 11. CDR3 region: CASNARRGRNGELFF. The CDR3 DNA reads as TGTGCCAGCAATGCCCGCAGGGGGCGGAACGGGGAGCTGTTTTTT.

The chain combines TRBV19 with TRBJ1-5; D possibly corresponds to TRBD1 (5 bases). V lost 9 bases and J 0 bases, leaving 18 bases between the germline ends. This CDR3 is built from 16 residues. CDR1 and CDR2 from the germline V gene are LNHDA and SQIVND (reference sequence). CDR3 residues: CASRERTGGSNQPQHF. The CDR3 region has the DNA TGTGCCAGCCGAGAAAGGACGGGGGGTAGCAATCAGCCCCAGCATTTT.

The chain employs TRBV18 and TRBJ1-1, with 7 bases identical to TRBD1. This CDR3 contains 15 residues. Germline V gene sequence: CDR1 KGHSH, CDR2 LQKENI. V dropped 7 bases and J dropped 3; count of bases not matched to a gene: 11. In DNA, the CDR3 is TGTGCCAGCTACCCTAGAACAGGGGAGTACACTGAAGCTTTCTTT. Translation: CASYPRTGEYTEAFF.

The chain couples TRBV4-1 to TRBJ1-4; 7 bases fit TRBD1. The trim removed 1 base at V and 9 bases at J, leaving 11 bases unmatched. Germline V gene data show CDR1 as MGHRA and CDR2 as YSYEKL. The CDR3 is 16 residues long. In DNA, the CDR3 is TGCGCCAGCAGCCAAGGCCTCCGGGACAGCGGCAAAAAACTGTTTTTT. This encodes CASSQGLRDSGKKLFF.